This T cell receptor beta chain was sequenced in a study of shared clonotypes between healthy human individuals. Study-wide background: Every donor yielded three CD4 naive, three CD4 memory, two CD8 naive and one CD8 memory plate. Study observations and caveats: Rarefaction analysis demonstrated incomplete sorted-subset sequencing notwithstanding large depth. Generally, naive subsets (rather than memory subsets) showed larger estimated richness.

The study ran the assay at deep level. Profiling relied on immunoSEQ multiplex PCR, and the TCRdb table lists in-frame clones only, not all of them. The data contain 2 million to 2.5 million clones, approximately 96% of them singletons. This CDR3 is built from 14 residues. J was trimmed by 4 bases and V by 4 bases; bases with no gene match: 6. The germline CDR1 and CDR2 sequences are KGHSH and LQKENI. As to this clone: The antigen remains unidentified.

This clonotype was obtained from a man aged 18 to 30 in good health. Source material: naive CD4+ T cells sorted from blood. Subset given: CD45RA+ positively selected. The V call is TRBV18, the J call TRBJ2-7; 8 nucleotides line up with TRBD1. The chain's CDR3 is CASSRETGAYEQYF. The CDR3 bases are TGTGCCAGCTCACGCGAGACAGGGGCTTACGAGCAGTACTTC.